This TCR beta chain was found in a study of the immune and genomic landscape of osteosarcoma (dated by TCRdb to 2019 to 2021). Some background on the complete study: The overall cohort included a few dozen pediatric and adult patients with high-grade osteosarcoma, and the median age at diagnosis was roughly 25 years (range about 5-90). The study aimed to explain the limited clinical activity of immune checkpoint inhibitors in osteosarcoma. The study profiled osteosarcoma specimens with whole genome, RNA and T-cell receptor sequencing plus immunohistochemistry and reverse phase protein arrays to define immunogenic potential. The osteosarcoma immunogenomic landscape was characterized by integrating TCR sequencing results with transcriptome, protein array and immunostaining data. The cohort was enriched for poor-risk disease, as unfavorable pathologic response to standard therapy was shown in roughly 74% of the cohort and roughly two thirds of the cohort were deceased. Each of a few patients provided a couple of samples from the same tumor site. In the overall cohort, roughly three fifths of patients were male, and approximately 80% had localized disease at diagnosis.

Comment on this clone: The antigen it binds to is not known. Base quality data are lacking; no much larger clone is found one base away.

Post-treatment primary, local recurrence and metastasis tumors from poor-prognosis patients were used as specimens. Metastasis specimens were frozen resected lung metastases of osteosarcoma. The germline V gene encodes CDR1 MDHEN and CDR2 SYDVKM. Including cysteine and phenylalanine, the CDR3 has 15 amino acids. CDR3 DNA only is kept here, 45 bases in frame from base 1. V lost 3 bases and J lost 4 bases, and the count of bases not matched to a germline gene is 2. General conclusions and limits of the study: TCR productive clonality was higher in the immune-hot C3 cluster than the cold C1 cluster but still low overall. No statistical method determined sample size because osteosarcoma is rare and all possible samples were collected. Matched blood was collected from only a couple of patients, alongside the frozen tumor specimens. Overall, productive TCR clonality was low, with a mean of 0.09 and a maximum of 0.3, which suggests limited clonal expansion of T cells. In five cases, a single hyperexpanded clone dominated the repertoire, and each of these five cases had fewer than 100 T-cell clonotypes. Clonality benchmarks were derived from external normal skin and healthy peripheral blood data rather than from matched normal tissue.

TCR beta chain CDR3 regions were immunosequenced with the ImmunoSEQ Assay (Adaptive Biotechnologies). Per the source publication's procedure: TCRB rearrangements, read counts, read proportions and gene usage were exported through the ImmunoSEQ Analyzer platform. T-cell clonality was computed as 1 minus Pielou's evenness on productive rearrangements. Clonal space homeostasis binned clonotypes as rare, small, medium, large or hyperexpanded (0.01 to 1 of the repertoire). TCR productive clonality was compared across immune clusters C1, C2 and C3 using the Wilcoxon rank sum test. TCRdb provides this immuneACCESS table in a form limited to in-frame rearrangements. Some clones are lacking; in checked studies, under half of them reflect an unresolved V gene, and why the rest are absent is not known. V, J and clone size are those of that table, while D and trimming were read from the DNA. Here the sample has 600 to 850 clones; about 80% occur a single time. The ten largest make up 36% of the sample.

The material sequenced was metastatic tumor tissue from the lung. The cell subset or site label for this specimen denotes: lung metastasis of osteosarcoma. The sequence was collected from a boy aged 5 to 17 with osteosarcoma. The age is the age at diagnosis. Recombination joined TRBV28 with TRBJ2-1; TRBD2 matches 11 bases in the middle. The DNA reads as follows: TGTGCCAGCAGTTTTATAGCGGGAGGGTACAATGAGCAGTTCTTC. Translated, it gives CASSFIAGGYNEQFF.